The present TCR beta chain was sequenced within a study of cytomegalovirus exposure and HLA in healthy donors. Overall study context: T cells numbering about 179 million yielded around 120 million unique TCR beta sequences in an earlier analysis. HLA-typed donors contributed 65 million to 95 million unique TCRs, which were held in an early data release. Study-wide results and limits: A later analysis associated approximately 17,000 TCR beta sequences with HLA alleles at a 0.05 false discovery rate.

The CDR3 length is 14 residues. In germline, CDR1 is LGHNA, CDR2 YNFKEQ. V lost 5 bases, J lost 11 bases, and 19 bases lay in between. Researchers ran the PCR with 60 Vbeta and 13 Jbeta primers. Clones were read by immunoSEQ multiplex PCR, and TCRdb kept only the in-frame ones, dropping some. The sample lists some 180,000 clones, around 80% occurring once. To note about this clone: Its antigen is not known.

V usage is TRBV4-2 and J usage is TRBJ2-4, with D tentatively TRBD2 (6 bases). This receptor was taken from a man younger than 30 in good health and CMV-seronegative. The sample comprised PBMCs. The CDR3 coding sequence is TGTGCCAGCAGCTCCCCGGGCGACCGGGGGTTTCAGTACTTC. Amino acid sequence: CASSSPGDRGFQYF.